Below, 20 T cell receptor beta chains from the same sample are listed, as sequenced in a study of T cells in Graves' hyperthyroidism and ophthalmopathy. The investigators amplified TCR beta CDR3 regions from RNA transcripts. HTBI primers were the set used in a first-round RT-PCR of the TCR CDR3. A single record per CDR3 protein comes from TCRdb applying MiXCR to the multiplex PCR reads. The repertoire holds 550,000 to 650,000 distinct CDR3 sequences, with less than 15% as singletons. Sequencing was done on a sample of blood. The receptors stem from a woman aged 40 to 50 with Graves' hyperthyroidism.

The rearrangement uses TRBV19 and TRBJ2-3; 8 bases are a match to TRBD2. The length of the CDR3 is 13 residues. CDR1 and CDR2 from the germline V gene are LNHDA and SQIVND (reference sequence). V dropped 7 bases and J dropped 5; count of bases not matched to a gene: 5. CDR3 nucleotides: TGTGCCAGTACCCCGGGAGGGCGAGATACGCAGTATTTT. This encodes CASTPGGRDTQYF.

This clonotype was detected many times. The chain combines TRBV28 with TRBJ2-7, with 10 bases that match TRBD2. This CDR3 is built from 20 residues. Germline CDR1 is MDHEN and CDR2 is SYDVKM. The V segment lost 2 bases and the J segment 5 bases; nucleotides outside the gene matches: 21. CDR3 amino acids: CASSLETEGASGRAKDEQYF. For the CDR3, the DNA is TGTGCCAGCAGTTTAGAGACAGAGGGGGCGAGCGGGAGGGCAAAGGACGAGCAGTACTTC.

The chain combines TRBV14 with TRBJ2-7, with D possibly being TRBD2 (5 bases). CDR1 and CDR2 (germline): SGHDN, FVKESK. The CDR3 is 15 amino acids. Trimming cost V 1 base and J 1 base, with 11 bases left between them. Written as DNA, the CDR3 is TGTGCCAGCAGCCAAGGCCCCCAGCGGTCCTACGAGCAGTACTTC. It is translated as CASSQGPQRSYEQYF.

CDR3 coding DNA: TGCGCCAGCAGCCCGAGTTCAACAAATGGCTACACCTTC. Amino acid sequence: CASSPSSTNGYTF. The rearrangement joins TRBV5-1 to TRBJ1-2; D unresolved. The CDR3 length is 13 residues. V lost 4 bases and J lost 6, with 13 bases in between. CDR1 is SGHRS, CDR2 YFSETQ, per germline.

In this sample, this clonotype turned up many times. The chain uses TRBV27 and TRBJ2-7; the D gene is possibly TRBD2 (5 bases). Trimming left V 3 bases short and J 6 bases short, with 6 bases between. The CDR3 is 11 residues long. Germline lookup yields CDR1 MNHEY and CDR2 SMNVEV (reference sequence). The DNA of the CDR3 is TGTGCCAGCAGTTTTGGGAGCGAGCAGTACTTC. Protein sequence: CASSFGSEQYF.

This chain links TRBV5-6 with TRBJ1-5; the match to TRBD1 covers 7 bases. The V segment lost 1 base and the J segment 6 bases; nucleotides outside the gene matches: 10. This CDR3 is built from 16 residues. Per the germline V gene, CDR1 is SGHDT and CDR2 is YYEEEE. The CDR3: CASSLFRQGGGQPQHF. CDR3 bases: TGTGCCAGCAGCTTGTTCCGTCAGGGGGGGGGTCAGCCCCAGCATTTT.

In DNA form, the CDR3 reads TGCAGCGGAGTGATGGATACGCAGTATTTT. As protein: CSGVMDTQYF. This chain connects TRBV29-1 to TRBJ2-3; D is unclear. Germline CDR1 reads SQVTM; CDR2 reads ANQGSEA. The CDR3 spans 10 residues. V was clipped by 7 bases and J by 6 bases, with 8 bases between them.

The chain is built from TRBV10-3 and TRBJ2-1; 12 positions match TRBD1. Germline CDR1 is ENHRY and CDR2 is SYGVKD. This CDR3 has 14 amino acids. The ends lost 6 bases at V and 10 bases at J; junction bases unmatched: 7. DNA of the CDR3: TGTGCCATCAGGATGGGACAGGGGGCCGGAGAGCAGTTCTTC. It yields the protein CAIRMGQGAGEQFF.

The J gene is TRBJ2-7, the V gene TRBV28; 7 positions agree with TRBD2. Trimming at V came to 3 bases and at J to 0 bases, leaving 5 bases not matched to a gene. Germline CDR1 reads MDHEN; CDR2 reads SYDVKM. This CDR3 is built from 15 residues. The CDR3 sequence: CASSLAGESSYEQYF. The DNA for the CDR3 is TGTGCCAGCAGTTTGGCGGGGGAGAGCTCCTACGAGCAGTACTTC.

This clonotype occurred a few times. The rearrangement uses TRBV19 and TRBJ2-2; D is ambiguous. CDR1 and CDR2 from the germline V gene are LNHDA and SQIVND (reference sequence). This CDR3 comprises 13 residues. Deletions cut 4 bases from V and 7 bases from J, with 10 bases between. The DNA for the CDR3 is TGTGCCAGTAGTACCGCATGGGACGGGGAGCTGTTTTTT. It is translated as CASSTAWDGELFF.

This clonotype came up many times. The chain uses TRBV5-5 and TRBJ1-4; D possibly corresponds to TRBD1 (5 bases). The CDR3 totals 13 residues. Germline V gives CDR1 SGHKS, CDR2 YYEKEE (reference sequence). V was cut by 4 bases and J by 8 bases, with 12 bases left in between. CDR3 residues: CASSPGPREKLFF. In nucleotides, the CDR3 is TGTGCCAGCAGCCCGGGACCGAGAGAAAAACTGTTTTTT.

The sample holds a few counts of this clonotype. This sequence joins TRBV28 and TRBJ1-2; TRBD1 is a possible D gene (5 bases). This CDR3 contains 12 residues. Germline loops: CDR1 MDHEN, CDR2 SYDVKM. V shed 7 bases and J shed 9 bases, with 15 bases lying between them. CDR3 nucleotides: TGTGCCAGCACAACACAGGTTGATCGCTACACCTTC. It is translated as CASTTQVDRYTF.

The rearrangement links TRBV12-3 or TRBV12-4 to TRBJ1-3, with D uncertain. Trimming removed 6 bases from V and 0 bases from J, with 6 bases in between. This CDR3 region has 13 residues. The CDR3 region is CASRRISGNTIYF. The CDR3 DNA follows: TGTGCCAGCAGACGGATCTCTGGAAACACCATATATTTT.

J is TRBJ2-1 and V is TRBV11-2, with D uncertain. CDR3 length: 14 residues. V was cut by 5 bases and J by 9 bases, with 17 bases left in between. Germline V CDR1 and CDR2: SGHAT, FQNNGV. CDR3: CASSVGSRMSEQFF. As DNA, the CDR3 is TGTGCCAGCAGCGTAGGGTCAAGAATGAGTGAGCAGTTCTTC.

V gene TRBV2 combines with J gene TRBJ2-3, with TRBD1 identical over 11 bases. Germline CDR1 is SNHLY and CDR2 is FYNNEI. The CDR3 sequence is 16 residues long. V trimming: 5 bases; J trimming: 5 bases; junction bases outside the gene matches: 9. Here the CDR3 reads CASSRGTGGEGDTQYF. In DNA form, the CDR3 reads TGTGCCAGCAGTCGCGGGACAGGGGGAGAGGGAGATACGCAGTATTTT. Variable domain in full (rest from reference TRBV2 and TRBJ2-3): EPEVTQTPSHQVTQMGQEVILRCVPISNHLYFYWYRQILGQKVEFLVSFYNNEISEKSEIFDDQFSVERPDGSNFTLKIRSTKLEDSAMYFCASSRGTGGEGDTQYFGPGTRLTVL.

This clonotype came up a few times. CDR3 residues: CASSQGDRDYQPQHF. CDR3 DNA: TGCGCCAGCAGCCAAGGGGACAGGGACTATCAGCCCCAGCATTTT. This chain links TRBV4-1 with TRBJ1-5; 9 positions match TRBD1. CDR3 length: 15 residues. Trimming removed 1 base from V and 5 bases from J; junction bases left unmatched: 3. Germline V CDR1 and CDR2: MGHRA, YSYEKL.

Many counts were recorded for this clonotype. This sequence joins TRBV28 and TRBJ1-1; 7 nucleotides align to TRBD1. Germline trimming cut 5 bases from V and 6 bases from J; bases unmatched to any gene: 9. The CDR3 totals 14 residues. Germline V lookup: CDR1 MDHEN, CDR2 SYDVKM. The CDR3 spells CASSTRQGRSEAFF. CDR3 sequence (DNA): TGTGCCAGCAGTACCCGACAGGGAAGGTCTGAAGCTTTCTTT.

This clonotype was recorded at least ten times. The chain uses TRBV28 and TRBJ1-6; 7 bases match TRBD1. Germline lookup yields CDR1 MDHEN and CDR2 SYDVKM. The CDR3 spans 16 residues. J lost 2 bases, V lost 0 bases, and 1 base had no gene match. Here the CDR3 reads CASSLWGTAYNSPLHF. Here the CDR3 DNA reads TGTGCCAGCAGTTTATGGGGGACAGCCTATAATTCACCCCTCCACTTT.

This clonotype was detected ten times or more. The chain joins TRBV5-1 to TRBJ2-3; 14 nucleotides agree with TRBD2. V lost 4 bases and J lost 4; bases outside the gene matches: 14. The CDR3 sequence is 19 residues long. Germline V gene lookup returns CDR1 SGHRS and CDR2 YFSETQ. CDR3 sequence: CASSPGTSGSGVYADTQYF. In nucleotides, the CDR3 is TGCGCCAGCAGCCCCGGGACTAGCGGGAGCGGTGTTTACGCAGATACGCAGTATTTT. Complete variable domain (other parts from reference TRBV5-1 and TRBJ2-3): KAGVTQTPRYLIKTRGQQVTLSCSPISGHRSVSWYQQTPGQGLQFLFEYFSETQRNKGNFPGRFSGRQFSNSRSEMNVSTLELGDSALYLCASSPGTSGSGVYADTQYFGPGTRLTVL.

This clonotype has at least ten counts. This chain connects TRBV30 to TRBJ2-2, with unresolved D. V shed 3 bases and J shed 4 bases, with 9 bases lying between them. The V gene's germline CDR1 is GTSNPN and CDR2 SVGIG (reference sequence). CDR3 length equals 13 residues. CDR3 amino acids: CAWRRSLTGELFF. Here the CDR3 DNA reads TGTGCCTGGAGACGATCTCTCACCGGGGAGCTGTTTTTT.